Presented here are 12 T cell receptor beta chains from one specimen sequenced in a study of blood T cell repertoires in COVID-19. The protocol was immunoSEQ multiplex PCR, while the TCRdb copy is restricted to in-frame clones and leaves out a portion. The repertoire includes about 110,000 clones, roughly four fifths of them detected once, and roughly 7.7% sits in the top ten. Sequencing was carried out using peripheral blood. Source of these receptors: a man aged 65 to 79 with acute or convalescent COVID-19.

The J gene is TRBJ1-1, the V gene TRBV18, with TRBD1 as a possible D gene (6 bases). This CDR3 has 13 amino acids. Germline loops: CDR1 KGHSH, CDR2 LQKENI. V lost 4 bases and J lost 7, with 13 bases in between. The CDR3, as DNA: TGTGCCAGCTCACTCGACAGGACCAGTGAAGCTTTCTTT. Residues: CASSLDRTSEAFF.

The rearrangement joins TRBV12-3 or TRBV12-4 to TRBJ2-7; the D is unclear. The CDR3 is made up of 11 amino acids. The V and J ends lost 5 bases and 1 base respectively, with 3 bases between them. CDR3 bases: TGTGCCAGCAGTCAATCCTACGAGCAGTACTTC. Protein sequence: CASSQSYEQYF.

A single count supports this clone. The V and J genes are TRBV4-1 and TRBJ1-5, with 7 bases lining up with TRBD1. The CDR3 consists of 17 residues. V gave up 1 base and J gave up 6 bases; unmatched junction bases: 12. The germline gives CDR1 MGHRA, CDR2 YSYEKL. The CDR3 nucleotides are TGCGCCAGCAGCCAAGGTATTGGACAGGCCCGTGGTCAGCCCCAGCATTTT. Translation gives CASSQGIGQARGQPQHF.

V usage is TRBV2 and J usage is TRBJ2-7, with 7 bases identical to TRBD1. The CDR3 totals 14 residues. Germline V CDR1 and CDR2: SNHLY, FYNNEI. J lost 5 bases, V lost 7 bases, and 11 bases had no gene match. The CDR3 sequence: CASIRQTGRNEQYF. In DNA, the CDR3 is TGTGCCAGCATCCGGCAGACAGGGAGAAACGAGCAGTACTTC.

The gene calls are TRBV5-4 and TRBJ2-1, with TRBD1 matching over 8 bases. The V gene end was trimmed by 4 bases and the J gene end by 0 bases; junction bases not matched to a gene: 12. Germline loops: CDR1 SGHNT, CDR2 YYREEE (reference sequence). This CDR3 is built from 18 residues. CDR3 coding DNA: TGTGCCAGCAGCGTCGGAGGGACAGGCCAGAGCTCCTACAATGAGCAGTTCTTC. This translates into CASSVGGTGQSSYNEQFF.

The chain links TRBV3-1 (or the pseudogene TRBV3-2) to TRBJ2-5; D is possibly TRBD2 (5 bases). Per the germline V gene, CDR1 is LGHDT and CDR2 is YNNKEL (reference sequence). V was cut by 4 bases and J by 5 bases, with 20 bases left in between. The CDR3 extends over 16 amino acids. Here the CDR3 DNA reads TGTGCCAGCAGCCCCGCCTCATTAGCGCCCGCGGAGACCCAGTACTTC. Its translation is CASSPASLAPAETQYF.

V usage is TRBV5-4 and J usage is TRBJ2-5, with D tentatively TRBD1 (6 bases). Trimming left V 0 bases short and J 6 bases short, with 9 bases between. Germline V gene lookup returns CDR1 SGHNT and CDR2 YYREEE (reference sequence). The CDR3 is 13 amino acids. The CDR3 DNA follows: TGTGCCAGCAGCTTGGATCAGGGGAAGACCCAGTACTTC. It encodes CASSLDQGKTQYF.

The chain links TRBV29-1 to TRBJ1-1; 8 positions agree with TRBD1. Germline loops: CDR1 SQVTM, CDR2 ANQGSEA. Trimming at V came to 7 bases and at J to 0 bases, leaving 4 bases not matched to a gene. The CDR3 length is 13 residues. DNA for the CDR3: TGCAGCGGGCGACAGGGGTTGAACACTGAAGCTTTCTTT. Residues: CSGRQGLNTEAFF.

This chain links TRBV5-1 with TRBJ2-1; 14 bases align to TRBD2. The ends lost 0 bases at V and 5 bases at J; junction bases unmatched: 7. CDR3 length equals 18 residues. Germline V gene lookup returns CDR1 SGHRS and CDR2 YFSETQ. CDR3 sequence (DNA): TGCGCCAGCAGCTTGGGACTAGCGGGGGGGCTTATCAACAATGAGCAGTTCTTC. Its translation: CASSLGLAGGLINNEQFF.

This clone appeared a few times. The CDR3: CASSRGSQNTEAFF. The CDR3 DNA reads TGTGCCAGTAGTAGGGGCTCCCAGAACACTGAAGCTTTCTTT. The chain uses TRBV19 and TRBJ1-1, with D maybe TRBD1 (5 bases). The V end was cut by 4 bases, the J end by 1 base, with 10 bases between. The CDR3 runs to 14 residues. Germline V CDR1 and CDR2: LNHDA, SQIVND (reference sequence).

The chain couples TRBV30 to TRBJ1-2; D is perhaps TRBD1 (6 bases). V shed 4 bases and J shed 4 bases, with 16 bases lying between them. This CDR3 is 14 amino acids long. Per the germline V gene, CDR1 is GTSNPN and CDR2 is SVGIG (reference sequence). CDR3: CAWNVQGGAYGYTF. The CDR3 DNA reads TGTGCCTGGAACGTACAGGGCGGAGCCTATGGCTACACCTTC.

This rearrangement joins TRBV5-1 to TRBJ2-5; 9 bases align to TRBD2. Losses at the gene ends were 3 bases for V and 5 bases for J; bases not matched to a gene: 5. CDR1 SGHRS and CDR2 YFSETQ come from the germline V gene. The CDR3 runs 14 residues. The CDR3 is CASSYIAGVETQYF. DNA for the CDR3: TGCGCCAGCAGCTACATAGCGGGAGTGGAGACCCAGTACTTC.